One and the same sample provided the 11 T cell receptor beta chains below, sequenced in a study of blood T cell repertoires in COVID-19. Profiling relied on immunoSEQ multiplex PCR, and the TCRdb table lists in-frame clones only, not all of them. The sample carries roughly 330,000 clones, 70% to 90% recorded once. What was sequenced was peripheral blood. The receptors originated from a man between 18 and 29 years old who had recovered from COVID-19.

The V and J genes are TRBV12-5 and TRBJ2-5; D not certain. V shed 2 bases and J shed 3 bases, with 13 bases lying between them. The CDR3 contains 15 residues. Germline loops: CDR1 LGHNT, CDR2 FRNRAP. The CDR3 nucleotides read TGTGCTAGTGGTTTGTTAGATACTGCAAAAGAGACCCAGTACTTC. Amino acid sequence: CASGLLDTAKETQYF. Combining the CDR3 with reference TRBV12-5 and TRBJ2-5 gives the whole variable domain DARVTQTPRHKVTEMGQEVTMRCQPILGHNTVFWYRQTMMQGLELLAYFRNRAPLDDSGMPKDRFSAEMPDATLATLKIQPSEPRDSAVYFCASGLLDTAKETQYFGPGTRLLVL.

This clone appeared a single time. The V gene is TRBV12-5, the J gene TRBJ2-7; 12 bases line up with TRBD2. Per germline, CDR1 LGHNT and CDR2 FRNRAP. This CDR3 spans 15 amino acids. J was trimmed by 7 bases and V by 6 bases; bases with no gene match: 10. The CDR3 nucleotides read TGTGCTAGTGGATCCCTAGCGGGAGGGCCCGGGGAGCAGTACTTC. The encoded protein is CASGSLAGGPGEQYF.

This clone was found once. The DNA is omitted, as the CDR3 cannot be located on it reliably, and the CDR3 follows TCRdb's listing. This chain connects TRBV21-1 to TRBJ1-2; whether TRBD1, the table's D call, matches the DNA was not checked. TRBV21-1 is labeled a pseudogene. The CDR3 is 14 amino acids long, termini counted. CDR3 region: CASSNFGQGNGYTF.

V and J are TRBV18 and TRBJ2-5, with a tentative D call TRBD1 (7 bases). The germline gives CDR1 KGHSH, CDR2 LQKENI. The CDR3 totals 14 residues. With 3 bases removed from V and 5 bases from J, the gap between germline ends came to 13 bases. This CDR3 reads CASSPRRGRETQYF. Written as DNA, the CDR3 is TGTGCCAGCTCACCCCGCAGGGGGAGGGAGACCCAGTACTTC.

This clone came up once. The chain uses TRBV10-3 and TRBJ2-3; TRBD2 might be the D (6 bases). With 1 base removed from V and 1 base from J, the gap between germline ends came to 15 bases. Germline CDR1 reads ENHRY; CDR2 reads SYGVKD. This CDR3 is 17 amino acids long. The CDR3 is CAISELIRGEGTDTQYF. DNA of the CDR3: TGTGCCATCAGTGAGTTGATCAGAGGGGAGGGCACAGATACGCAGTATTTT.

V usage is TRBV30 and J usage is TRBJ2-7, with D perhaps TRBD2 (6 bases). The V end was cut by 2 bases, the J end by 3 bases, with 17 bases between. The CDR3 totals 15 residues. CDR1 GTSNPN and CDR2 SVGIG come from the germline V gene (reference sequence). The CDR3 loop reads CAWSFLTRGIYEQYF. CDR3 in DNA: TGTGCCTGGAGTTTTCTTACTCGGGGGATCTACGAGCAGTACTTC.

The chain is built from TRBV2 and TRBJ2-1, with 9 bases matching TRBD2. V shed 6 bases and J 1 base; nucleotides not matched to a gene: 4. CDR3 length equals 15 residues. The germline V gene has CDR1 SNHLY and CDR2 FYNNEI. The CDR3 region is CASSISGGSYNEQFF. The CDR3 bases are TGTGCCAGCAGCATAAGCGGGGGGTCCTACAATGAGCAGTTCTTC.

This sequence joins TRBV7-2 and TRBJ2-5; D perhaps matches TRBD2 (6 bases). The germline V and J ends were trimmed by 5 bases and 2 bases, with 15 bases remaining between them. This CDR3 has 15 amino acids. Per germline, CDR1 SGHTA and CDR2 FQGNSA. The CDR3 spells CASSPSSGLQETQYF. DNA of the CDR3: TGTGCCAGCAGCCCGTCGAGCGGACTACAAGAGACCCAGTACTTC.

There are a few counts of this clone. This rearrangement joins TRBV4-1 to TRBJ2-1; D remains unclear. The length of the CDR3 is 13 residues. The germline V gene has CDR1 MGHRA and CDR2 YSYEKL. Between the trimmed V and J ends, which lost 1 base and 12 bases, there was a span of 13 bases. CDR3 loop: CASSQVPRTRQFF. DNA of the CDR3: TGCGCCAGCAGCCAAGTCCCTAGAACGCGGCAGTTCTTC.

The chain links TRBV27 to TRBJ2-3, with TRBD2 as a possible D gene (6 bases). From germline, CDR1 is MNHEY and CDR2 SMNVEV (reference sequence). The V and J ends lost 1 base and 2 bases respectively, with 10 bases between them. The CDR3 totals 15 residues. The CDR3 is CASSLYGGNTDTQYF. In DNA form, the CDR3 reads TGTGCCAGCAGTTTATATGGAGGGAACACAGATACGCAGTATTTT.

The chain links TRBV7-6 to TRBJ1-3; D might be TRBD1 (6 bases). Germline assignment: CDR1 SGHVS and CDR2 FNYEAQ. Trimming removed 5 bases from V and 4 bases from J, with 15 bases in between. The CDR3 extends over 15 amino acids. In DNA, the CDR3 is TGTGCCAGCAGCAGCAACAGGGCTTCCGGAAACACCATATATTTT. Its protein product is CASSSNRASGNTIYF.